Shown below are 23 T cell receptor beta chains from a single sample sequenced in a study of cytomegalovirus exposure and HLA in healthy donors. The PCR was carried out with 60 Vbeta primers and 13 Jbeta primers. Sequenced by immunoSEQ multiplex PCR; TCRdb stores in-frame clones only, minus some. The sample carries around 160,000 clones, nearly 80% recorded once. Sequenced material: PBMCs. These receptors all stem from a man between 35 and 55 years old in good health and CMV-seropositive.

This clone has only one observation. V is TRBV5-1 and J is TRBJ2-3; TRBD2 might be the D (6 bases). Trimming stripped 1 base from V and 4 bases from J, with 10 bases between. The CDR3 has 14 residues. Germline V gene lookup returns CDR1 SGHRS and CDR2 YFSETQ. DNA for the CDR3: TGCGCCAGCAGCTTGCCCTTAGCGGCAGATACGCAGTATTTT. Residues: CASSLPLAADTQYF.

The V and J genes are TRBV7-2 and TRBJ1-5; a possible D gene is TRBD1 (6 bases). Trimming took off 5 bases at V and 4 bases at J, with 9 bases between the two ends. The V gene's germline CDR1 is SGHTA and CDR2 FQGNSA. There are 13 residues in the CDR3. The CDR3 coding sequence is TGTGCCAGCAGCACCCAGGGGAATCAGCCCCAGCATTTT. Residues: CASSTQGNQPQHF.

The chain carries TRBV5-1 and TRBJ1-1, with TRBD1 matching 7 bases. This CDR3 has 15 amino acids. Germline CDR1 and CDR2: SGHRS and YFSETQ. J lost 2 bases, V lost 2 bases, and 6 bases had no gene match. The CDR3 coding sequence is TGCGCCAGCAGCTTCGGGACAGCTGTAAACACTGAAGCTTTCTTT. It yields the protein CASSFGTAVNTEAFF.

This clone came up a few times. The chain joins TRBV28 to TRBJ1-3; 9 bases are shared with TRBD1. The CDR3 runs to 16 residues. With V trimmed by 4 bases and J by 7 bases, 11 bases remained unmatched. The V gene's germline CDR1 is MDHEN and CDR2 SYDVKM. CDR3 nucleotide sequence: TGTGCCAGCAGTTCTCCCACTACAGGGGGCGGGAACACCATATATTTT. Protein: CASSSPTTGGGNTIYF.

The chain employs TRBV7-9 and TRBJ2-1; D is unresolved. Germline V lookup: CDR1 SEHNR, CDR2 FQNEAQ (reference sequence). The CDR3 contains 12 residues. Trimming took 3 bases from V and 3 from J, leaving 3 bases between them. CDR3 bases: TGTGCCAGCAGCTTTAACTACAATGAGCAGTTCTTC. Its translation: CASSFNYNEQFF.

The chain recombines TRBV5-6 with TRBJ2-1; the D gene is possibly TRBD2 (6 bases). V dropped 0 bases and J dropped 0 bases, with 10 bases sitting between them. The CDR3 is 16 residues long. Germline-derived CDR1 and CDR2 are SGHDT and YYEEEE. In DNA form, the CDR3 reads TGTGCCAGCAGCTTGGCCGGAGGGAGCTCCTACAATGAGCAGTTCTTC. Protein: CASSLAGGSSYNEQFF.

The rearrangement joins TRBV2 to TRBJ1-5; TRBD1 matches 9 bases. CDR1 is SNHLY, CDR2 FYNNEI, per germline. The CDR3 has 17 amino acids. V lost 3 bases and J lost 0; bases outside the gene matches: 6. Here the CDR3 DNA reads TGTGCCAGCAGTGATACAGGGGGCCCCTATAGCAATCAGCCCCAGCATTTT. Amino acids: CASSDTGGPYSNQPQHF. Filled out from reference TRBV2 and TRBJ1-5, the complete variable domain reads EPEVTQTPSHQVTQMGQEVILRCVPISNHLYFYWYRQILGQKVEFLVSFYNNEISEKSEIFDDQFSVERPDGSNFTLKIRSTKLEDSAMYFCASSDTGGPYSNQPQHFGDGTRLSIL.

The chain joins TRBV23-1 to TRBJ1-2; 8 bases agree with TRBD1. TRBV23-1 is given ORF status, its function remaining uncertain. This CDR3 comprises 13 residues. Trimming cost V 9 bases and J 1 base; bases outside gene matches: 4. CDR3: CARLDRVNYGYTF. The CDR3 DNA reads TGCGCCAGACTGGACAGGGTTAACTATGGCTACACCTTC.

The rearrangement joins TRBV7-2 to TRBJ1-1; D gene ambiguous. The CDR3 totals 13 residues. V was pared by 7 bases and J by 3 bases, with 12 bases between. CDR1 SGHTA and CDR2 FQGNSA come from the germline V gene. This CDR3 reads CASNHDTYTEAFF. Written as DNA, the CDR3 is TGTGCCAGCAACCATGACACATACACTGAAGCTTTCTTT.

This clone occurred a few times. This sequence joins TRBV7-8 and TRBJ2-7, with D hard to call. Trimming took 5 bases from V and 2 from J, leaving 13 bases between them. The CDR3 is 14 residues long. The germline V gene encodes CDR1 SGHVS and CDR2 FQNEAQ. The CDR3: CASSPTPEPYEQYF. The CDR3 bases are TGTGCCAGCAGCCCCACACCCGAACCCTACGAGCAGTACTTC.

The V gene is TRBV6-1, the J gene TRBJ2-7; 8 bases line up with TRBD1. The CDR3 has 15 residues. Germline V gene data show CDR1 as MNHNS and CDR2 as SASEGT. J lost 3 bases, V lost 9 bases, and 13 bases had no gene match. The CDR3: CASNPAGTGDYEQYF. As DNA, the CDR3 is TGTGCCAGTAACCCCGCGGGGACAGGAGACTACGAGCAGTACTTC.

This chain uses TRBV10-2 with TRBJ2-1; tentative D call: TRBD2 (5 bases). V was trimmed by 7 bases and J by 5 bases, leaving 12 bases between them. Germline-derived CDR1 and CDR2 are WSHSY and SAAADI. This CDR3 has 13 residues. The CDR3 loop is CASTQEENNEQFF. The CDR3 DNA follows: TGCGCCAGCACCCAGGAGGAAAACAATGAGCAGTTCTTC.

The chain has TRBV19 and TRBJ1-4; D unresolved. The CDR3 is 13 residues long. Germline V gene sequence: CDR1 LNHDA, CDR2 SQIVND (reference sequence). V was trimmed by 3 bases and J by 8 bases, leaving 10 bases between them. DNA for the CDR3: TGTGCCAGTAGTATGGGCTTTCGCGAAAAACTGTTTTTT. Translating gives CASSMGFREKLFF.

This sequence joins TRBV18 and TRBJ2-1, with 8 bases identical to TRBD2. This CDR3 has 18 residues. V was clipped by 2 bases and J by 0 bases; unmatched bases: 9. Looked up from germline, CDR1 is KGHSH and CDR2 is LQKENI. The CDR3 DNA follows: TGTGCCAGCTCACCATACAGCGGGAGAGGAAGCTCCTACAATGAGCAGTTCTTC. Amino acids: CASSPYSGRGSSYNEQFF.

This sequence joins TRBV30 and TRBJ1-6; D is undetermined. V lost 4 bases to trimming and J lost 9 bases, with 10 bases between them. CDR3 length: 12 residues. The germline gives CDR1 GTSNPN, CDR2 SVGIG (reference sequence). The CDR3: CAWTMAFSPLHF. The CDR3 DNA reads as TGTGCCTGGACGATGGCCTTTTCACCCCTCCACTTT. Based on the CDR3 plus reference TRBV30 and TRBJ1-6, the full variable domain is SQTIHQWPATLVQPVGSPLSLECTVEGTSNPNLYWYRQAAGRGLQLLFYSVGIGQISSEVPQNLSASRPQDRQFILSSKKLLLSDSGFYLCAWTMAFSPLHFGNGTRLTVT.

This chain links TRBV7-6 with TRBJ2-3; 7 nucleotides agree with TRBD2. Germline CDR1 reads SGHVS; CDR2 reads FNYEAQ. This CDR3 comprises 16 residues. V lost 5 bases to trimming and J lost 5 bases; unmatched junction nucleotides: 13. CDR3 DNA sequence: TGTGCCAGCAGCCTACCGTGGCGGGAGACGGGAGATACGCAGTATTTT. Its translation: CASSLPWRETGDTQYF.

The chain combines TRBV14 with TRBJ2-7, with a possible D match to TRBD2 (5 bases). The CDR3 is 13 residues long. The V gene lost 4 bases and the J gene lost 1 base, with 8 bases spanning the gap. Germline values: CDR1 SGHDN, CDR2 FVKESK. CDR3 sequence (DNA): TGTGCCAGCAGCCTCGGACTTTCCTACGAGCAGTACTTC. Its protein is CASSLGLSYEQYF.

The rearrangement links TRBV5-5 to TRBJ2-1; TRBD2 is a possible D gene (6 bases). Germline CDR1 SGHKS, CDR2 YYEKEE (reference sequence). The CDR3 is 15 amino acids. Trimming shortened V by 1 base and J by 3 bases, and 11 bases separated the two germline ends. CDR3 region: CASSLRIADYNEQFF. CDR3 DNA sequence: TGTGCCAGCAGCTTGAGAATAGCGGACTACAATGAGCAGTTCTTC.

For the CDR3, the DNA is TGTGCCAGCAGTCCAGGGGATAGCGAGCAGTACTTC. Its protein product is CASSPGDSEQYF. The chain carries TRBV2 and TRBJ2-7, with D perhaps TRBD1 (6 bases). V lost 5 bases and J 6 bases, leaving 11 bases between the germline ends. The CDR3 totals 12 residues. Germline values: CDR1 SNHLY, CDR2 FYNNEI.

The CDR3 reads CASSLTQAGGYNEQFF. CDR3 DNA sequence: TGTGCCAGCAGTTTAACCCAAGCGGGAGGCTACAATGAGCAGTTCTTC. The J gene is TRBJ2-1, the V gene TRBV27; 9 bases are a match to TRBD2. V lost 2 bases and J lost 3; bases outside the gene matches: 5. CDR3 length: 16 amino acids. Germline V CDR1 and CDR2: MNHEY, SMNVEV (reference sequence).

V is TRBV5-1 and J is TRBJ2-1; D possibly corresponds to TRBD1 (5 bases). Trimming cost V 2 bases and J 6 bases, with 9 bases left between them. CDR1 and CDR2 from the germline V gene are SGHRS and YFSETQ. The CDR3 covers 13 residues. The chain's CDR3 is CASSFLTANEQFF. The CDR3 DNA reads TGCGCCAGCAGCTTCTTGACAGCCAATGAGCAGTTCTTC.

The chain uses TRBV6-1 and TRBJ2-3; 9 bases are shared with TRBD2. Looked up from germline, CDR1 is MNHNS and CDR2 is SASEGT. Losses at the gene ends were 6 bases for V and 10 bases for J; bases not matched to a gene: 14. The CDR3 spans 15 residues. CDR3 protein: CASSVEPGLAHSQYF. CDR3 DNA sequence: TGTGCCAGCAGCGTCGAGCCGGGACTAGCTCATTCGCAGTATTTT.

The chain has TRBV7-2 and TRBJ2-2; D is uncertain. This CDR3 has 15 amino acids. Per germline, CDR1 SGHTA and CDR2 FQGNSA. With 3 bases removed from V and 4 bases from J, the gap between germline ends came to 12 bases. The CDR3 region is CASSFSLRGTGELFF. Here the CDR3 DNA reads TGTGCCAGCAGCTTTTCGTTACGAGGCACCGGGGAGCTGTTTTTT.